These 24 T cell receptor beta chains were all obtained from the same sample, sequenced in a study of blood T cell repertoires in COVID-19. Measured with immunoSEQ multiplex PCR; TCRdb has only the in-frame clones, and not every one. The profile shows around 200,000 clones, about nine tenths of them singletons. The sequenced material came from peripheral blood. The receptors come from a man in his forties or fifties with acute or convalescent COVID-19.

The rearrangement joins TRBV6-6 to TRBJ2-6; 8 nucleotides align to TRBD1. J gave up 4 bases and V 5 bases, and 10 bases lay outside the gene matches. CDR3 length: 17 amino acids. Germline V lookup: CDR1 MNHNY, CDR2 SVGAGI (reference sequence). In DNA form, the CDR3 reads TGTGCCAGCAGTCCGGACAGGGTAGTTGGGGGGGCCAACGTCCTGACTTTC. Protein sequence: CASSPDRVVGGANVLTF.

The chain uses TRBV2 and TRBJ1-1, with TRBD1 as a possible D gene (6 bases). The CDR3 covers 13 residues. V lost 6 bases and J lost 5, with 13 bases in between. The germline gives CDR1 SNHLY, CDR2 FYNNEI. The CDR3 reads CASSDRSGTEAFF. In DNA, the CDR3 is TGTGCCAGCAGCGACAGGTCTGGGACTGAAGCTTTCTTT. The variable domain in full, completed from reference TRBV2 and TRBJ1-1, reads EPEVTQTPSHQVTQMGQEVILRCVPISNHLYFYWYRQILGQKVEFLVSFYNNEISEKSEIFDDQFSVERPDGSNFTLKIRSTKLEDSAMYFCASSDRSGTEAFFGQGTRLTVV.

Worth noting for this clone: Germline and junction disagree at one end, which may indicate a read error. The rearrangement uses TRBV7-7 and TRBJ2-5; 8 bases map to TRBD1. The germline CDR1 and CDR2 sequences are SSHAT and FNYEAQ (reference sequence). The length of the CDR3 is 15 residues. This CDR3 reads CASSRRQGQRETQYF. In nucleotides, the CDR3 is TGTGCTAGCAGCCGCAGACAGGGGCAGCGGGAGACCCAGTACTTC. The full variable domain, completed using reference TRBV7-7 and TRBJ2-5, is GAGVSQSPRYKVTKRGQDVTLRCDPISSHATLYWYQQALGQGPEFLTYFNYEAQPDKSGLPSDRFSAERPEGSISTLTIQRTEQRDSAMYRCASSRRQGQRETQYFGPGTRLLVL.

This clone was seen a handful of times. This chain joins TRBV10-1 and TRBJ1-6; D may be TRBD1 (5 bases). The CDR3 totals 13 residues. Germline CDR1 and CDR2: WNHNN and SYGVQD (reference sequence). V was clipped by 4 bases and J by 6 bases, with 7 bases between them. CDR3 in amino acids: CASSGQLNSPLHF. The CDR3 region has the DNA TGCGCCAGCAGTGGACAGCTTAATTCACCCCTCCACTTT.

This chain uses TRBV6-1 with TRBJ1-5; no firm D call. The germline gives CDR1 MNHNS, CDR2 SASEGT. The CDR3 spans 16 residues. The germline V and J ends were trimmed by 4 bases and 7 bases, with 20 bases remaining between them. CDR3 sequence reads: CASSARAAGRRQPQHF. The DNA for the CDR3 is TGTGCCAGCAGTGCTAGAGCGGCAGGCCGTCGACAGCCCCAGCATTTT.

The genes are TRBV9 and TRBJ2-1; 8 bases are a match to TRBD2. Germline assignment: CDR1 SGDLS and CDR2 YYNGEE. The CDR3 spans 15 residues. V lost 0 bases and J lost 7; bases outside the gene matches: 6. CDR3 sequence reads: CASSVAAGGTNEQFF. Here the CDR3 DNA reads TGTGCCAGCAGCGTAGCTGCGGGGGGAACGAATGAGCAGTTCTTC.

This clone was seen more than once but under ten times. This chain connects TRBV5-1 to TRBJ1-6, with 9 bases identical to TRBD1. The CDR3 totals 15 residues. The V segment lost 1 base and the J segment 7 bases; nucleotides outside the gene matches: 3. The germline CDR1 and CDR2 sequences are SGHRS and YFSETQ. CDR3 protein: CASSLWDRDNSPLHF. For the CDR3, the DNA is TGCGCCAGCAGCTTGTGGGACAGGGACAATTCACCCCTCCACTTT.

The chain uses TRBV14 and TRBJ2-7, with D perhaps TRBD1 (5 bases). In germline, CDR1 is SGHDN, CDR2 FVKESK. This CDR3 spans 17 amino acids. The V and J ends lost 2 bases and 0 bases respectively, with 17 bases between them. The CDR3 is CASSQSWGRPSSYEQYF. CDR3 coding DNA: TGTGCCAGCAGCCAATCGTGGGGCAGGCCCAGCTCCTACGAGCAGTACTTC.

This rearrangement joins TRBV12-3 or TRBV12-4 to TRBJ2-3; TRBD2 aligns across 7 bases. V was clipped by 8 bases and J by 3 bases; unmatched bases: 5. The CDR3 sequence is 13 residues long. In nucleotides, the CDR3 is TGTGCCAGCTCGGGACTACTAACAGATACGCAGTATTTT. This codes for CASSGLLTDTQYF.

This chain links TRBV4-2 with TRBJ2-1; D gene unclear. V was cut by 0 bases and J by 2 bases, with 14 bases left in between. CDR3 length: 17 residues. Germline V gene lookup returns CDR1 LGHNA and CDR2 YNFKEQ. The CDR3 loop reads CASSQEPHPSPYNEQFF. In DNA, the CDR3 is TGTGCCAGCAGCCAAGAACCCCATCCGAGCCCCTACAATGAGCAGTTCTTC.

The J gene is TRBJ1-5, the V gene TRBV6-6; 9 bases are a match to TRBD1. Looked up from germline, CDR1 is MNHNY and CDR2 is SVGAGI (reference sequence). The CDR3 is 18 residues long. The V gene end was trimmed by 5 bases and the J gene end by 6 bases; junction bases not matched to a gene: 17. CDR3: CASSPITGGVVWAQPQHF. The CDR3, as DNA: TGTGCCAGCAGTCCTATCACAGGGGGCGTTGTCTGGGCTCAGCCCCAGCATTTT.

This clone was counted between two and nine times. The chain recombines TRBV9 with TRBJ1-1, with 7 bases matching TRBD1. The germline CDR1 and CDR2 sequences are SGDLS and YYNGEE. With 4 bases clipped from V and 2 bases from J, the junction kept 5 bases outside the gene matches. The CDR3 consists of 14 residues. The CDR3 loop is CASSYGQANTEAFF. CDR3 in DNA: TGTGCCAGCAGCTACGGACAGGCAAACACTGAAGCTTTCTTT. Full variable domain (missing parts from reference TRBV9 and TRBJ1-1): DSGVTQTPKHLITATGQRVTLRCSPRSGDLSVYWYQQSLDQGLQFLIQYYNGEERAKGNILERFSAQQFPDLHSELNLSSLELGDSALYFCASSYGQANTEAFFGQGTRLTVV.

The chain employs TRBV14 and TRBJ2-5; the D gene is possibly TRBD2 (6 bases). CDR3 length: 15 amino acids. Germline CDR1 and CDR2: SGHDN and FVKESK. V lost 5 bases and J lost 7, with 20 bases in between. CDR3 region: CASSESGLPPGTQYF. CDR3 bases: TGTGCCAGCAGCGAATCGGGACTCCCTCCGGGGACCCAGTACTTC.

The V and J genes are TRBV2 and TRBJ2-5, with 9 positions matching TRBD1. Losses at the gene ends were 5 bases for V and 4 bases for J; bases not matched to a gene: 8. The length of the CDR3 is 15 residues. Per the germline V gene, CDR1 is SNHLY and CDR2 is FYNNEI. CDR3 sequence (DNA): TGTGCCAGCAGTCCTGACAGGGGGAGGTTAGAGACCCAGTACTTC. As protein: CASSPDRGRLETQYF. Drawing the rest from reference TRBV2 and TRBJ2-5, the complete variable domain is EPEVTQTPSHQVTQMGQEVILRCVPISNHLYFYWYRQILGQKVEFLVSFYNNEISEKSEIFDDQFSVERPDGSNFTLKIRSTKLEDSAMYFCASSPDRGRLETQYFGPGTRLLVL.

The J gene is TRBJ1-1, the V gene TRBV30, with 7 positions matching TRBD1. CDR1 and CDR2 (germline): GTSNPN, SVGIG (reference sequence). Trimming at V came to 2 bases and at J to 4 bases, leaving 7 bases not matched to a gene. CDR3 length: 14 amino acids. The CDR3, as DNA: TGTGCCTGGAGTTTCGAGGGGGCCGGCACTGAAGCTTTCTTT. This translates into CAWSFEGAGTEAFF.

The chain uses TRBV5-1 and TRBJ2-6; D is uncertain. This CDR3 is 18 amino acids long. Germline V gives CDR1 SGHRS, CDR2 YFSETQ. Trimming left V 0 bases short and J 0 bases short, with 13 bases between. CDR3 coding DNA: TGCGCCAGCAGCTTGGCGAAAGTCGTCAGCTCTGGGGCCAACGTCCTGACTTTC. Translating it yields CASSLAKVVSSGANVLTF.

The CDR3 nucleotides are TGTGCCAGCAGCTCGGCGGGGGGGGCGACTACGCAGTATTTT. The encoded protein is CASSSAGGATTQYF. V and J are TRBV7-9 and TRBJ2-3, with 9 bases that match TRBD2. With V trimmed by 4 bases and J by 8 bases, 7 bases remained unmatched. CDR1 and CDR2 (germline): SEHNR, FQNEAQ (reference sequence). CDR3 length equals 14 residues.

The V gene is TRBV10-3, the J gene TRBJ1-2, with D possibly TRBD1 on 5 matching bases. The V gene lost 8 bases and the J gene lost 4 bases, with 14 bases spanning the gap. Looked up from germline, CDR1 is ENHRY and CDR2 is SYGVKD. The CDR3 loop spans 13 amino acids. CDR3 in DNA: TGTGCCATCTCTGACGATCAGGGCTATGGCTACACCTTC. Translated, it gives CAISDDQGYGYTF.

The chain couples TRBV4-3 to TRBJ1-2; TRBD1 is a possible D gene (5 bases). Germline V gene data show CDR1 as LGHNA and CDR2 as YSLEER. CDR3 length: 15 residues. Between the trimmed V and J ends, which lost 0 bases and 3 bases, there was a span of 11 bases. The CDR3 DNA reads as TGCGCCAGCAGCCAAGAAGACAGTCTACACTATGGCTACACCTTC. It encodes CASSQEDSLHYGYTF.

The J gene is TRBJ1-1, the V gene TRBV5-1; D call uncertain. With 4 bases removed from V and 2 bases from J, the gap between germline ends came to 12 bases. CDR3 length: 14 amino acids. CDR1 SGHRS and CDR2 YFSETQ come from the germline V gene. The CDR3 DNA is TGCGCCAGCAGCCCCGACGCGGGAAACACTGAAGCTTTCTTT. Protein sequence: CASSPDAGNTEAFF.

The genes are TRBV7-9 and TRBJ2-7, with D possibly matching TRBD2 (5 bases). Trimming took 5 bases from V and 0 from J, leaving 11 bases between them. This CDR3 is 14 amino acids long. CDR1 and CDR2 (germline): SEHNR, FQNEAQ (reference sequence). CDR3 sequence (DNA): TGTGCCAGCAGCCGTGGACTGCCCTCCTACGAGCAGTACTTC. This gives the protein CASSRGLPSYEQYF. Combining the CDR3 with reference TRBV7-9 and TRBJ2-7 gives the whole variable domain DTGVSQNPRHKITKRGQNVTFRCDPISEHNRLYWYRQTLGQGPEFLTYFQNEAQLEKSRLLSDRFSAERPKGSFSTLEIQRTEQGDSAMYLCASSRGLPSYEQYFGPGTRLTVT.

This clone was seen just once. The chain has TRBV3-1 (or the pseudogene TRBV3-2) and TRBJ2-3, with 15 bases aligning to TRBD2. Germline-derived CDR1 and CDR2 are LGHDT and YNNKEL (reference sequence). J lost 0 bases, V lost 0 bases, and 1 base had no gene match. This CDR3 comprises 18 residues. The CDR3 loop reads CASSQEGTSGGSTDTQYF. The CDR3 DNA is TGTGCCAGCAGCCAAGAAGGGACTAGCGGGGGGAGCACAGATACGCAGTATTTT.

The chain employs TRBV6-5 and TRBJ1-3; D remains unclear. This CDR3 is 13 amino acids long. Looked up from germline, CDR1 is MNHEY and CDR2 is SVGAGI. Deletions cut 2 bases from V and 9 bases from J, with 11 bases between. The chain's CDR3 is CASSYVGGGTIYF. The DNA of the CDR3 is TGTGCCAGCAGTTACGTTGGAGGAGGCACCATATATTTT.

V usage is TRBV5-1 and J usage is TRBJ2-2, with a tentative D call TRBD1 (6 bases). The germline CDR1 and CDR2 sequences are SGHRS and YFSETQ. The CDR3 is 14 residues long. The ends were cut back, 4 bases at V and 6 bases at J, with 13 bases in the middle. CDR3 bases: TGCGCCAGCAGCGTGGGGACACTCCCCGGGGAGCTGTTTTTT. Protein sequence: CASSVGTLPGELFF. Combining the CDR3 with reference TRBV5-1 and TRBJ2-2 gives the whole variable domain KAGVTQTPRYLIKTRGQQVTLSCSPISGHRSVSWYQQTPGQGLQFLFEYFSETQRNKGNFPGRFSGRQFSNSRSEMNVSTLELGDSALYLCASSVGTLPGELFFGEGSRLTVL.